This passage covers 19 T cell receptor beta chains from one sample sequenced in a study of blood T cell repertoires in COVID-19 (dated by TCRdb to about 2020). Library preparation was by the immunoSEQ multiplex PCR assay. In its TCRdb copy, this immuneACCESS table keeps in-frame sequences only and misses some clones. Where compared with another copy, unresolved V genes explain less than half of these, and the others have no known cause. The sample has under 300,000 clones on record, approximately 89% of them singletons. Around 4.6% of the sample is taken by the ten largest. The source material was peripheral blood. The receptor set was obtained from a woman in her 40s who had recovered from COVID-19.

This clone was observed a few times. The rearrangement joins TRBV6-5 to TRBJ1-2; unclear D gene. The germline CDR1 and CDR2 sequences are MNHEY and SVGAGI. Between the trimmed V and J ends, which lost 7 bases and 4 bases, there was a span of 10 bases. The CDR3 extends over 12 amino acids. CDR3 nucleotides: TGTGCCAGCAAGGCAGGCGCCTATGGCTACACCTTC. Translated, it gives CASKAGAYGYTF.

The rearrangement links TRBV6-6 to TRBJ2-1; maybe TRBD1 (6 bases). The CDR3 extends over 16 amino acids. The germline CDR1 and CDR2 sequences are MNHNY and SVGAGI (reference sequence). V lost 5 bases and J lost 9, with 23 bases in between. Here the CDR3 reads CASSKTGTKKGGEQFF. In DNA form, the CDR3 reads TGTGCCAGCAGTAAGACCGGGACAAAAAAAGGGGGTGAGCAGTTCTTC.

The rearrangement joins TRBV19 to TRBJ1-1, with 9 bases aligning to TRBD1. The length of the CDR3 is 14 residues. The trim removed 5 bases at V and 2 bases at J, leaving 3 bases unmatched. Germline V gene data show CDR1 as LNHDA and CDR2 as SQIVND (reference sequence). CDR3 protein: CASSGDRVNTEAFF. For the CDR3, the DNA is TGTGCCAGTAGTGGGGACAGGGTTAACACTGAAGCTTTCTTT.

The V gene is TRBV13, the J gene TRBJ2-7, with 7 bases matching TRBD1. Germline V CDR1 and CDR2: PRHDT, FYEKMQ (reference sequence). V shed 0 bases and J 2 bases; nucleotides not matched to a gene: 1. The length of the CDR3 is 14 residues. DNA of the CDR3: TGTGCCAGCAGCTTAGGCGGGACAGCCTACGAGCAGTACTTC. Protein product: CASSLGGTAYEQYF.

The chain carries TRBV19 and TRBJ1-2; D remains ambiguous. Deletions cut 3 bases from V and 5 bases from J, with 16 bases between. Per germline, CDR1 LNHDA and CDR2 SQIVND (reference sequence). CDR3 size: 15 residues. As DNA, the CDR3 is TGTGCCAGTAGTATCAATACCGGGCGGGAGTATGGCTACACCTTC. It translates to CASSINTGREYGYTF.

This sequence joins TRBV27 and TRBJ1-2; weak D call: TRBD1 (5 bases). The CDR3 spans 17 residues. The germline V and J ends were trimmed by 5 bases and 4 bases, with 23 bases remaining between them. Germline V gives CDR1 MNHEY, CDR2 SMNVEV (reference sequence). The chain's CDR3 is CASSLRDPGRGIYGYTF. The CDR3 nucleotides are TGTGCCAGCAGTCTCCGGGACCCGGGTCGGGGGATCTATGGCTACACCTTC.

The CDR3 nucleotides are TGCGCCAGCAGCTTCAACCCTAGCGGCAAAGGATACAATGAGCAGTTCTTC. This translates into CASSFNPSGKGYNEQFF. The V call is TRBV5-1, the J call TRBJ2-1, with 7 nucleotides matching TRBD2. There are 17 residues in the CDR3. CDR1 is SGHRS, CDR2 YFSETQ, per germline. Losses at the gene ends were 2 bases for V and 4 bases for J; bases not matched to a gene: 12.

The gene calls are TRBV5-1 and TRBJ1-2, with 7 bases fitting TRBD1. This CDR3 has 14 amino acids. CDR1 and CDR2 from the germline V gene are SGHRS and YFSETQ. Unmatched junction bases numbered 8, after V lost 1 base and J lost 8 bases. This chain's CDR3 is CASSLLQGSGGYTF. For the CDR3, the DNA is TGCGCCAGCAGCTTGCTACAGGGGTCGGGAGGCTACACCTTC.

This clone has just one count. This chain uses TRBV30 with TRBJ1-1, with 8 positions matching TRBD1. The V gene's germline CDR1 is GTSNPN and CDR2 SVGIG (reference sequence). The CDR3 extends over 13 amino acids. V shed 3 bases and J 1 base; nucleotides not matched to a gene: 1. CDR3 loop: CAWRGTGNTEAFF. CDR3 sequence (DNA): TGTGCCTGGAGGGGGACAGGGAACACTGAAGCTTTCTTT.

This sequence joins TRBV29-1 and TRBJ1-1, with TRBD1 matching 7 bases. V shed 7 bases and J 0 bases; nucleotides not matched to a gene: 5. This CDR3 has 13 residues. Germline CDR1 is SQVTM and CDR2 is ANQGSEA. The CDR3 DNA sequence: TGCAGCGGGCGACAGGGTCTGAACACTGAAGCTTTCTTT. This translates into CSGRQGLNTEAFF.

The V call is TRBV28, the J call TRBJ2-5; a possible D gene is TRBD1 (6 bases). Germline CDR1 MDHEN, CDR2 SYDVKM. Trimming removed 6 bases from V and 2 bases from J, with 22 bases in between. CDR3 length: 17 amino acids. DNA for the CDR3: TGTGCCAGCAGCCAAACACAGGGTACTACGTATCAAGAGACCCAGTACTTC. Its translation is CASSQTQGTTYQETQYF.

This chain links TRBV29-1 with TRBJ2-3, with 9 bases that match TRBD2. V shed 3 bases, J shed 6 bases, and the junction held 16 bases outside the gene matches. CDR1 is SQVTM and CDR2 is ANQGSEA in the germline V gene. The CDR3 loop spans 17 amino acids. The CDR3 DNA reads as TGCAGCGTTGAGGGCGGAGCGAGCGGGGGGCCCAGGGATACGCAGTATTTT. Protein product: CSVEGGASGGPRDTQYF.

The CDR3 spells CAWSRDSSNQPQHF. In nucleotides, the CDR3 is TGTGCCTGGAGTCGGGACAGTAGCAATCAGCCCCAGCATTTT. The gene calls are TRBV30 and TRBJ1-5; 7 nucleotides match TRBD1. The CDR3 has 14 amino acids. After removal of 2 bases from V and 0 bases from J, the junction contained 1 base not matched to a gene. CDR1 GTSNPN and CDR2 SVGIG come from the germline V gene (reference sequence).

The genes are TRBV6-5 and TRBJ1-6; D unclear. Trimming took 5 bases from V and 8 from J, leaving 13 bases between them. The germline V gene encodes CDR1 MNHEY and CDR2 SVGAGI. The CDR3 sequence is 14 residues long. CDR3 sequence (DNA): TGTGCCAGCAGTAGAGTAGATGCGGATTCACCCCTCCACTTT. As protein: CASSRVDADSPLHF.

V and J are TRBV5-5 and TRBJ2-2, with TRBD1 identical over 10 bases. This CDR3 comprises 16 residues. Germline assignment: CDR1 SGHKS and CDR2 YYEKEE (reference sequence). J gave up 4 bases and V 0 bases, and 3 bases lay outside the gene matches. CDR3 sequence: CASSLVGTGVTGELFF. CDR3 DNA: TGTGCCAGCAGCTTGGTTGGGACAGGGGTCACCGGGGAGCTGTTTTTT.

The rearrangement links TRBV4-1 to TRBJ2-1; 9 bases map to TRBD2. The CDR3 spans 15 residues. After removal of 0 bases from V and 9 bases from J, the junction contained 6 bases not matched to a gene. Germline loops: CDR1 MGHRA, CDR2 YSYEKL. The CDR3 loop is CASSQENSGSSEQFF. The CDR3 nucleotides read TGCGCCAGCAGCCAAGAAAATAGCGGGAGTTCTGAGCAGTTCTTC.

The chain is built from TRBV21-1 and TRBJ2-6; TRBD2 was called by the table and not checked on the DNA. TRBV21-1 is listed as a pseudogene. CDR3 length: 16 residues. CDR3 nucleotides: TGTGCCAGCAGAGTTATTAAGCGCGCAGGGGCCAACGTCCTGACTTTC. It specifies CASRVIKRAGANVLTF.

This chain uses TRBV2 with TRBJ2-3; 8 bases are a match to TRBD2. This CDR3 has 16 residues. Trimming cost V 2 bases and J 3 bases; bases outside gene matches: 7. The germline V gene has CDR1 SNHLY and CDR2 FYNNEI. The CDR3 is CASSESPPGGTDTQYF. The DNA of the CDR3 is TGTGCCAGCAGTGAATCCCCCCCGGGAGGGACAGATACGCAGTATTTT.

This clone was observed a single time. The gene calls are TRBV7-6 and TRBJ2-1; D is perhaps TRBD2 (6 bases). The CDR3 has 15 residues. The germline V gene has CDR1 SGHVS and CDR2 FNYEAQ. Trimming cost V 2 bases and J 5 bases, with 13 bases left between them. The CDR3 reads CASSLFPGLNNEQFF. The CDR3 coding sequence is TGTGCCAGCAGCTTATTCCCTGGACTAAACAATGAGCAGTTCTTC.